This section outlines one TCR beta chain sequence together with its context. TCRdb's table, derived via immunoSEQ multiplex PCR, lists solely in-frame clones and lacks some. The sample comprises about 110,000 clones, roughly 85% of which are singletons, and 2.4% rests with the top ten. This specimen belongs to a study of blood T cell repertoires in COVID-19. After removal of 0 bases from V and 2 bases from J, the junction contained 6 bases not matched to a gene. Germline CDR1 is SNHLY and CDR2 is FYNNEI. The CDR3 runs to 16 residues. The sequencing sample was made of peripheral blood. The origin of this receptor is a human donor in a cohort sampled during active COVID-19. The chain combines TRBV2 with TRBJ2-5, with 7 bases identical to TRBD1. CDR3 DNA: TGTGCCAGCAGTGAAGCGAGAGGGGGCCTGCAAGAGACCCAGTACTTC. As protein: CASSEARGGLQETQYF.